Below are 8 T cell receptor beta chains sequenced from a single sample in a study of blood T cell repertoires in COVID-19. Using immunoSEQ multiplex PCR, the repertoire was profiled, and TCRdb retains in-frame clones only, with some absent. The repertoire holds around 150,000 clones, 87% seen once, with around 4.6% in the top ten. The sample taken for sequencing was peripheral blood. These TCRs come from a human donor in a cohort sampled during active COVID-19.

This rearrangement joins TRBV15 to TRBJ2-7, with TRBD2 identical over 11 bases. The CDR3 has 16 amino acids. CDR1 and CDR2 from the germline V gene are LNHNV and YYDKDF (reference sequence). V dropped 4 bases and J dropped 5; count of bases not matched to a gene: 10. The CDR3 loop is CATSKIIAGGRDEQYF. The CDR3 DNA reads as TGTGCCACCAGCAAGATCATAGCGGGAGGGCGAGACGAGCAGTACTTC.

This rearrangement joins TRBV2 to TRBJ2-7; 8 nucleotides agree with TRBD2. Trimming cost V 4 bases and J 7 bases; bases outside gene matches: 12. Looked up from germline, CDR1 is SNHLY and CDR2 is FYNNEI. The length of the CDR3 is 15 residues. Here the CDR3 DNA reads TGTGCCAGCAGTGGGAAAAGAGCGGGAGTAGGAGAGCAGTACTTC. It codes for CASSGKRAGVGEQYF.

CDR3 amino acids: CASSRTGGTAFF. The CDR3 DNA sequence: TGCGCCAGCAGCCGAACAGGGGGAACAGCTTTCTTT. The genes are TRBV4-1 and TRBJ1-1; 8 nucleotides align to TRBD1. The CDR3 extends over 12 amino acids. V trimming: 4 bases; J trimming: 10 bases; junction bases outside the gene matches: 5. Germline V gene sequence: CDR1 MGHRA, CDR2 YSYEKL.

CDR3 DNA sequence: TGTGCCAGCAGCTTAGCCCCGGGTACCTACGAGCAGTACTTC. The encoded protein is CASSLAPGTYEQYF. The chain links TRBV11-1 to TRBJ2-7; D unclear. The CDR3 runs 14 residues. The V gene's germline CDR1 is SGHAT and CDR2 FQDESV (reference sequence). V dropped 0 bases and J dropped 2 bases, with 8 bases sitting between them.

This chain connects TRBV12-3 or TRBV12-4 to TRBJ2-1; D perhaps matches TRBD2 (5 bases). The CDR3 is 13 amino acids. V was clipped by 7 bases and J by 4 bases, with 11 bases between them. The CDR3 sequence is CASTPGKYNEQFF. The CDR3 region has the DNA TGTGCCAGCACTCCGGGGAAATACAATGAGCAGTTCTTC.

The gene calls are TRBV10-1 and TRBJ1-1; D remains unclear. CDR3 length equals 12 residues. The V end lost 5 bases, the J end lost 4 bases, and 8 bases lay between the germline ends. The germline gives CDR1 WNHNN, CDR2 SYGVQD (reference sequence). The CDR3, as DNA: TGCGCCAGCAGTTTAAATCCCACTGAAGCTTTCTTT. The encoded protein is CASSLNPTEAFF.

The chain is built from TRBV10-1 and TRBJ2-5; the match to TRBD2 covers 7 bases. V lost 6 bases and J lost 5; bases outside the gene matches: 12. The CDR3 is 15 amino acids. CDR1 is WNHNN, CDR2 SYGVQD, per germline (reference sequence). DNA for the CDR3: TGCGCCAGCAGCGCCGGGACTACCTCCATCGAGACCCAGTACTTC. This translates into CASSAGTTSIETQYF.

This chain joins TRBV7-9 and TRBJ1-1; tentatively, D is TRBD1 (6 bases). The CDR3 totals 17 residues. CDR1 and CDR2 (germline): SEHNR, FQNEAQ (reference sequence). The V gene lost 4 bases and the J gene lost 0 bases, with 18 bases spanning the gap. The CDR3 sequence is CASSSQQGAPMNTEAFF. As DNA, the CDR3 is TGTGCCAGCAGCTCGCAACAGGGCGCGCCTATGAACACTGAAGCTTTCTTT.